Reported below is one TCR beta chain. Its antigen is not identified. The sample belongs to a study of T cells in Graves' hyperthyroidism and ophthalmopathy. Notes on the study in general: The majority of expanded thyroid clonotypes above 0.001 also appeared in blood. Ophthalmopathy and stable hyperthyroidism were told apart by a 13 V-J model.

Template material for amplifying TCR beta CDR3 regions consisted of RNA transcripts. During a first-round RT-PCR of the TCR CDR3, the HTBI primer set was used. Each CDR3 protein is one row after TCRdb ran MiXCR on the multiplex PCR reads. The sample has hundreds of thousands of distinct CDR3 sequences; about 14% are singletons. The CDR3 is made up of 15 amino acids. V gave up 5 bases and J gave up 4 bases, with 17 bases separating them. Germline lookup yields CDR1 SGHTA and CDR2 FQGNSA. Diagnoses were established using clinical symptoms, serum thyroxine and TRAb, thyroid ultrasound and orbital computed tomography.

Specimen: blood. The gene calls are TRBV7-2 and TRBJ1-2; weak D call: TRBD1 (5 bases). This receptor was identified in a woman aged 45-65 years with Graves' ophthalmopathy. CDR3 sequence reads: CASSPAHRIPYGYTF. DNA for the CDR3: TGTGCCAGCAGCCCCGCCCACAGGATACCCTATGGCTACACCTTC.